A single sample gave rise to the 19 T cell receptor beta chains below, sequenced in a study of blood T cell repertoires in COVID-19. The assay was immunoSEQ multiplex PCR, and TCRdb's table has in-frame clones only and misses some. This sample has 250,000 or so clones, with around 90% found just once. The material sequenced was peripheral blood. All receptors derive from a woman aged 40 to 49 who had recovered from COVID-19.

V is TRBV19 and J is TRBJ1-2; D is perhaps TRBD1 (6 bases). V lost 6 bases to trimming and J lost 6 bases, with 20 bases between them. The germline V gene has CDR1 LNHDA and CDR2 SQIVND (reference sequence). The CDR3 spans 15 residues. CDR3 in amino acids: CASRPILQGEDGYTF. The CDR3 coding sequence is TGTGCCAGTAGGCCTATACTACAGGGAGAGGATGGCTACACCTTC.

This chain joins TRBV9 and TRBJ1-2, with unresolved D. The CDR3 loop spans 15 amino acids. From germline, CDR1 is SGDLS and CDR2 YYNGEE. V was shortened by 3 bases and J by 4 bases, with 16 bases between the two germline ends. The CDR3 bases are TGTGCCAGCAGCGCCATTACCGGGTCGGGCTATGGCTACACCTTC. Protein product: CASSAITGSGYGYTF.

The rearrangement uses TRBV7-2 and TRBJ1-6, with TRBD1 as a possible D gene (5 bases). This CDR3 spans 15 amino acids. Looked up from germline, CDR1 is SGHTA and CDR2 is FQGNSA. Trimming removed 1 base at V and 7 bases at J, with 11 bases between. The CDR3 coding sequence is TGTGCCAGCAGCTTAGGGGCAGGGTTGAATTCACCCCTCCACTTT. It is translated as CASSLGAGLNSPLHF.

There are a few counts of this clone. The V and J genes are TRBV3-1 (or the pseudogene TRBV3-2) and TRBJ1-1; TRBD1 is a possible D gene (6 bases). The CDR3 contains 15 residues. Deletions cut 6 bases from V and 0 bases from J, with 14 bases between. CDR1 is LGHDT and CDR2 is YNNKEL in the germline V gene (reference sequence). DNA of the CDR3: TGTGCCAGCAGGAAGGGACACCCTATGAACACTGAAGCTTTCTTT. Encoded protein: CASRKGHPMNTEAFF.

The chain joins TRBV7-9 to TRBJ2-1; 8 bases align to TRBD2. Unmatched junction bases numbered 10, after V lost 3 bases and J lost 0 bases. The CDR3 extends over 18 amino acids. CDR1 is SEHNR, CDR2 FQNEAQ, per germline (reference sequence). CDR3 coding DNA: TGTGCCAGCAGCTTTATCCCCCGGGCGGGAGGCTCCTACAATGAGCAGTTCTTC. It is translated as CASSFIPRAGGSYNEQFF.

The chain couples TRBV4-3 to TRBJ2-1; D might be TRBD2 (5 bases). This CDR3 is 14 amino acids long. V was trimmed by 4 bases and J by 3 bases, leaving 10 bases between them. The germline V gene has CDR1 LGHNA and CDR2 YSLEER. As DNA, the CDR3 is TGCGCCAGCAGCCCGCGGACTGGCTACAATGAGCAGTTCTTC. It specifies CASSPRTGYNEQFF.

The chain uses TRBV5-1 and TRBJ1-4; maybe TRBD1 (5 bases). The CDR3 is 16 amino acids. CDR1 SGHRS and CDR2 YFSETQ come from the germline V gene. Deletions cut 3 bases from V and 0 bases from J, with 12 bases between. The CDR3: CASSSGGKATNEKLFF. The DNA for the CDR3 is TGCGCCAGCAGCTCCGGGGGGAAGGCAACTAATGAAAAACTGTTTTTT.

This sequence joins TRBV19 and TRBJ2-7, with 8 bases identical to TRBD2. After removal of 6 bases from V and 4 bases from J, the junction contained 11 bases not matched to a gene. CDR1 is LNHDA, CDR2 SQIVND, per germline (reference sequence). This CDR3 region has 15 residues. The CDR3 here is CASSWPGGRKYEQYF. The CDR3 nucleotides are TGTGCCAGTAGCTGGCCGGGGGGGCGGAAATACGAGCAGTACTTC.

This chain joins TRBV27 and TRBJ2-3; 7 nucleotides align to TRBD2. Germline V lookup: CDR1 MNHEY, CDR2 SMNVEV (reference sequence). This CDR3 is built from 18 residues. The V and J ends lost 0 bases and 5 bases, in that order; junction bases with no gene match: 14. DNA of the CDR3: TGTGCCAGCAGTTTATCGGGACTACCCATAGGGTCGTTAGATACGCAGTATTTT. It translates to CASSLSGLPIGSLDTQYF.

V gene TRBV5-5 combines with J gene TRBJ1-1; tentatively, D is TRBD1 (5 bases). This CDR3 has 13 amino acids. Deletions cut 0 bases from V and 4 bases from J, with 7 bases between. In germline, CDR1 is SGHKS, CDR2 YYEKEE (reference sequence). CDR3 sequence: CASSLGRGTEAFF. CDR3 coding DNA: TGTGCCAGCAGCTTGGGGAGGGGCACTGAAGCTTTCTTT. Full variable domain (remainder filled in from reference TRBV5-5 and TRBJ1-1): DAGVTQSPTHLIKTRGQQVTLRCSPISGHKSVSWYQQVLGQGPQFIFQYYEKEERGRGNFPDRFSARQFPNYSSELNVNALLLGDSALYLCASSLGRGTEAFFGQGTRLTVV.

This chain uses TRBV11-1 with TRBJ2-1; the match to TRBD2 covers 12 bases. V lost 5 bases and J lost 4; bases outside the gene matches: 6. CDR1 is SGHAT, CDR2 FQDESV, per germline (reference sequence). This CDR3 has 16 residues. CDR3 nucleotide sequence: TGTGCCAGCAGCCCGAAAACTAGCGGGAGGTACAATGAGCAGTTCTTC. Translated: CASSPKTSGRYNEQFF.

The gene calls are TRBV27 and TRBJ1-5; D gene unclear. This CDR3 spans 13 amino acids. Looked up from germline, CDR1 is MNHEY and CDR2 is SMNVEV (reference sequence). V lost 6 bases and J 11 bases, leaving 17 bases between the germline ends. The CDR3 sequence is CASSLDSQTAQHF. For the CDR3, the DNA is TGTGCCAGCAGCCTCGATTCTCAAACGGCCCAGCATTTT.

This chain connects TRBV20-1 to TRBJ1-1, with 9 nucleotides matching TRBD1. There are 13 residues in the CDR3. Germline V CDR1 and CDR2: DFQATT, SNEGSKA (reference sequence). Trimming cost V 3 bases and J 4 bases; bases outside gene matches: 3. The CDR3 coding sequence is TGCAGTGCTAGTAGGGACAGGGTCACTGAAGCTTTCTTT. This sequence encodes CSASRDRVTEAFF.

The DNA of the CDR3 is TGTGCCAGTAGTTCGGGGTCGATACTGGATACGCAGTATTTT. Translating it yields CASSSGSILDTQYF. The chain recombines TRBV19 with TRBJ2-3; possible D gene TRBD2, 5 bases. The CDR3 extends over 14 amino acids. Germline CDR1 LNHDA, CDR2 SQIVND (reference sequence). The V gene lost 5 bases and the J gene lost 6 bases, with 15 bases spanning the gap.

V usage is TRBV19 and J usage is TRBJ1-2; D may be TRBD1 (5 bases). Per germline, CDR1 LNHDA and CDR2 SQIVND (reference sequence). The CDR3 runs to 13 residues. V shed 8 bases and J shed 4 bases, with 14 bases lying between them. CDR3 sequence: CASRGWEGYGYTF. DNA of the CDR3: TGTGCCAGTCGGGGGTGGGAAGGCTATGGCTACACCTTC.

This rearrangement joins TRBV14 to TRBJ1-6; the D gene is possibly TRBD1 (6 bases). The CDR3 loop spans 14 amino acids. The germline V gene has CDR1 SGHDN and CDR2 FVKESK. The V gene lost 1 base and the J gene lost 7 bases, with 8 bases spanning the gap. CDR3 sequence reads: CASSQVQGNSPLHF. The CDR3 DNA reads as TGTGCCAGCAGCCAAGTGCAGGGGAATTCACCCCTCCACTTT. Using reference TRBV14 and TRBJ1-6 for the parts outside the CDR3, the full variable domain is EAGVTQFPSHSVIEKGQTVTLRCDPISGHDNLYWYRRVMGKEIKFLLHFVKESKQDESGMPNNRFLAERTGGTYSTLKVQPAELEDSGVYFCASSQVQGNSPLHFGNGTRLTVT.

The chain links TRBV19 to TRBJ2-7; 8 bases fit TRBD1. Germline CDR1 and CDR2: LNHDA and SQIVND (reference sequence). After removal of 1 base from V and 7 bases from J, the junction contained 15 bases not matched to a gene. The CDR3 extends over 17 amino acids. The CDR3 DNA reads as TGTGCCAGTAGTATAGCCCGGACAGGGCCAACCCCTCGGGAGCAGTACTTC. Residues: CASSIARTGPTPREQYF.

V gene TRBV27 combines with J gene TRBJ2-3; D is unclear. Trimming removed 3 bases from V and 1 base from J, with 8 bases in between. This CDR3 is built from 14 residues. CDR1 is MNHEY, CDR2 SMNVEV, per germline (reference sequence). The CDR3 DNA reads TGTGCCAGCAGTTTCAGGCAGCGCACAGATACGCAGTATTTT. Its translation: CASSFRQRTDTQYF.

This chain connects TRBV30 to TRBJ1-2; D may be TRBD1 (5 bases). CDR1 is GTSNPN and CDR2 is SVGIG in the germline V gene (reference sequence). V was clipped by 0 bases and J by 7 bases, with 18 bases between them. This CDR3 is built from 15 residues. CDR3 sequence reads: CAWSVMLGQGGGYTF. In nucleotides, the CDR3 is TGTGCCTGGAGTGTAATGTTAGGGCAGGGTGGTGGCTACACCTTC.